This TCR beta chain was found in a study of vaccination effects on CD4 cells after COVID-19. Study summary: ViraFEST used viral peptide pools to expand antigen-specific CD4+ T cells before sequencing. Study results and caveats: Within healthy vaccinees, only 1 of 255 vaccine-induced clones displayed cross-reactivity with common cold coronaviruses. Few convalescent patients and no early post-infection timepoints were included in the study.

Cells that had been cultured for about 10 days were the source of isolated CD4+ T cells. Vaccine administered to participants consisted of two doses of either BNT162b2 or mRNA-1273. To note about this clone: Its antigen is undetermined.

Germline V lookup: CDR1 WNHNN, CDR2 SYGVQD (reference sequence). J lost 10 bases, V lost 5 bases, and 14 bases had no gene match. The CDR3 is 16 residues long. The data were produced by immunoSEQ multiplex PCR, yet TCRdb's version contains in-frame clones alone and is incomplete. The sample consists of 45,000 to 60,000 clones, 55% to 75% of them appearing once. This clonotype originated in a human donor who received a COVID-19 vaccine. The genes are TRBV10-1 and TRBJ2-1, with 10 bases matching TRBD1. The sample consisted of CD4+ T cells from PBMCs cultured without peptide, taken after COVID-19 vaccination. The CDR3 region has the DNA TGCGCCAGCAGTCATCTTCTCGGGACAGGGGCTGGAGAGCAGTTCTTC. Translation: CASSHLLGTGAGEQFF.